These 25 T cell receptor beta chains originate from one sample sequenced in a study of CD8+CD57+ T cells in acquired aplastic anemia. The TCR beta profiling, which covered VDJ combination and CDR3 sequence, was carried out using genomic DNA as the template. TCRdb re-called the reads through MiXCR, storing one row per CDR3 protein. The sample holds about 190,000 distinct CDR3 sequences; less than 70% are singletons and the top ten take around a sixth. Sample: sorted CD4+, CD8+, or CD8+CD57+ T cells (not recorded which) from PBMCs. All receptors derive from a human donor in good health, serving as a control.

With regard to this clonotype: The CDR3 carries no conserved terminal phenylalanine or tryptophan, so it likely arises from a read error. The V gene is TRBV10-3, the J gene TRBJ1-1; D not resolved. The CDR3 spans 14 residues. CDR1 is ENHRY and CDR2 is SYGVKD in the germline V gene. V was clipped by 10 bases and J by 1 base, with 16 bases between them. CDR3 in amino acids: CATSGSDRNTEAFS. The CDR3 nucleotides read TGTGCCACCAGCGGATCGGACCGGAACACTGAAGCTTTCTCT.

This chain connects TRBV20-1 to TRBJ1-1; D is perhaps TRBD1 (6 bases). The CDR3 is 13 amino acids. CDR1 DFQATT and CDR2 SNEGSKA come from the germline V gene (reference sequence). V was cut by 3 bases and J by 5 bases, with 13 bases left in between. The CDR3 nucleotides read TGCAGTGCTAGGTCCAGGGGTTCTACTGAAGCTTTCTTT. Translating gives CSARSRGSTEAFF.

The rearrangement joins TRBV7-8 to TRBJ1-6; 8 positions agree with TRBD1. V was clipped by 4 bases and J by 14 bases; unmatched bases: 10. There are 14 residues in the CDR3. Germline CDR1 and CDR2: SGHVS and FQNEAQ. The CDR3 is CASSSGQETLTLHF. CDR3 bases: TGTGCCAGCAGCTCGGGACAGGAAACGTTGACCCTCCACTTT. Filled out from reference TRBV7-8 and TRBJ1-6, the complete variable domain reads GAGVSQSPRYKVAKRGQDVALRCDPISGHVSLFWYQQALGQGPEFLTYFQNEAQLDKSGLPSDRFFAERPEGSVSTLKIQRTQQEDSAVYLCASSSGQETLTLHFGNGTRLTVT.

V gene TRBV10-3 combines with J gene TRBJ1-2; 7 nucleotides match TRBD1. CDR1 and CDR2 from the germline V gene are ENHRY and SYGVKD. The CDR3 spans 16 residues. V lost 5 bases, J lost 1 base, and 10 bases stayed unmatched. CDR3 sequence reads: CAISQTRGQNNYGYTF. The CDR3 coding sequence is TGTGCCATCAGTCAAACGAGGGGACAGAATAACTATGGCTACACCTTC.

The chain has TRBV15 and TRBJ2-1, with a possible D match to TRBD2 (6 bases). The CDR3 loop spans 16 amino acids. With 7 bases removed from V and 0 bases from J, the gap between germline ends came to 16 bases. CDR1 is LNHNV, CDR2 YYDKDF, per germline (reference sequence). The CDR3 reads CATNSDDGSSYNEQFF. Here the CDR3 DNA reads TGTGCCACCAACTCTGATGACGGGAGCTCCTACAATGAGCAGTTCTTC.

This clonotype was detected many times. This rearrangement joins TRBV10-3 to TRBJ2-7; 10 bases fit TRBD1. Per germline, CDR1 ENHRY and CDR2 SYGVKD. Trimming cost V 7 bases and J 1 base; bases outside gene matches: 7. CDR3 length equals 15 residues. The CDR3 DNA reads TGTGCCATCACCTACGACAGGGGGCTGTCCTACGAGCAGTACTTC. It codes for CAITYDRGLSYEQYF.

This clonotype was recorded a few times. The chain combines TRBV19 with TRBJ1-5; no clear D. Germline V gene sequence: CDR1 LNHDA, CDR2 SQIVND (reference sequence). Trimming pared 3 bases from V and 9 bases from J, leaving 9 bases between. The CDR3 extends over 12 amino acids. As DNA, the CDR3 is TGTGCCAGTAGTATTGGGATGACGCCCCAGCATTTT. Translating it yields CASSIGMTPQHF. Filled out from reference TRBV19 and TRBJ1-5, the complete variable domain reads DGGITQSPKYLFRKEGQNVTLSCEQNLNHDAMYWYRQDPGQGLRLIYYSQIVNDFQKGDIAEGYSVSREKKESFPLTVTSAQKNPTAFYLCASSIGMTPQHFGDGTRLSIL.

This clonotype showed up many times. The CDR3 nucleotides are TGTGCCAGCGCTGGGACAGGCTATGGCTACACCTTC. This translates into CASAGTGYGYTF. The gene calls are TRBV18 and TRBJ1-2, with 8 bases identical to TRBD1. The CDR3 has 12 residues. J was trimmed by 4 bases and V by 8 bases; bases with no gene match: 3. Germline V gives CDR1 KGHSH, CDR2 LQKENI.

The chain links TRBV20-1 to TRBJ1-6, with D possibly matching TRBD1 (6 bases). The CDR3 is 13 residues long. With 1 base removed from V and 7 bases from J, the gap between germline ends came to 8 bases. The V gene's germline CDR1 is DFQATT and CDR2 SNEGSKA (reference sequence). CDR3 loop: CSARVGANSPLHF. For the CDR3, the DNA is TGCAGTGCTAGAGTGGGGGCGAATTCACCCCTCCACTTT.

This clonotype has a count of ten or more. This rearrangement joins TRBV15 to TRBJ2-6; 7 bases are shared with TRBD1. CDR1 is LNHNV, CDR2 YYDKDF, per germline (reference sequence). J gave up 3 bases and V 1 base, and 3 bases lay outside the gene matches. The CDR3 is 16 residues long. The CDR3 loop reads CATSRATGDGANVLTF. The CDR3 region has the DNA TGTGCCACCAGCAGAGCTACAGGGGATGGGGCCAACGTCCTGACTTTC.

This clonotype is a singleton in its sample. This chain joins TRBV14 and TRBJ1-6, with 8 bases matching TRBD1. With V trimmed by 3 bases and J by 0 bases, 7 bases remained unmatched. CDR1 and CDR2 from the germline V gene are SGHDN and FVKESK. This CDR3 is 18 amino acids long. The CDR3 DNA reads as TGTGCCAGCAGCCATCCAGGGGGCGACAGCTCCTATAATTCACCCCTCCACTTT. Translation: CASSHPGGDSSYNSPLHF.

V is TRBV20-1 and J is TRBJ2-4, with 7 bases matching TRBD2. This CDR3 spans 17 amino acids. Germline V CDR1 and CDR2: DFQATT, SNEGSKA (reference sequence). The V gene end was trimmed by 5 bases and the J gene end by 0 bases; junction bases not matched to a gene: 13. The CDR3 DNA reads TGCAGTGCTCATATAACGGGGACTAAATTAGCCAAAAACATTCAGTACTTC. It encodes CSAHITGTKLAKNIQYF.

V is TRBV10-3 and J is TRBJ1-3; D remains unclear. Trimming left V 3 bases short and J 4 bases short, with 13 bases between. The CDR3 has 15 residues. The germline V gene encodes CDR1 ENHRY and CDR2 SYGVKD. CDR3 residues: CAISERKGEGNTIYF. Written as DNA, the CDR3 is TGTGCCATCAGTGAACGGAAAGGTGAGGGAAACACCATATATTTT.

DNA of the CDR3: TGTGCCAGCAGCCCCTTACTAGCGGCAGATACGCAGTATTTT. Translated: CASSPLLAADTQYF. The genes are TRBV14 and TRBJ2-3, with 8 bases lining up with TRBD2. The V segment lost 4 bases and the J segment 4 bases; nucleotides outside the gene matches: 4. Germline values: CDR1 SGHDN, CDR2 FVKESK. The CDR3 consists of 14 residues.

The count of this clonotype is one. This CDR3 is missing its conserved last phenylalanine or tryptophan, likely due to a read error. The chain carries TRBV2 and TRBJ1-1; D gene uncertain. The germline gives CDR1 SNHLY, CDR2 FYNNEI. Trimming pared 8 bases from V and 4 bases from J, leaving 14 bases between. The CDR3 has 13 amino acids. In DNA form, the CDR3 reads TGTGCCAGCTCCCAGCAGGAGACCACTGAAGCTTTCCTT. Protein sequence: CASSQQETTEAFL.

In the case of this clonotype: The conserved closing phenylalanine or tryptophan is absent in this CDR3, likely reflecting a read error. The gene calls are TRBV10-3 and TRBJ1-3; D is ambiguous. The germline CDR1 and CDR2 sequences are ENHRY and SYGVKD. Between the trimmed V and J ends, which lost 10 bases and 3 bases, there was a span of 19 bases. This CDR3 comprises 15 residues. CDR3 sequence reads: CATSGESRLGNTIYP. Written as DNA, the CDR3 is TGTGCCACCAGCGGGGAATCGCGACTTGGAAACACCATATATCCT.

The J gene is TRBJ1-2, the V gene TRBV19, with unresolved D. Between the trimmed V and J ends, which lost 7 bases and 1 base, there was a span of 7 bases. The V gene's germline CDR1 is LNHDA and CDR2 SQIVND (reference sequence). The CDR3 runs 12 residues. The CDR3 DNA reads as TGTGCCAGTATGCAGGTTAACTATGGCTACACCTTC. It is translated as CASMQVNYGYTF.

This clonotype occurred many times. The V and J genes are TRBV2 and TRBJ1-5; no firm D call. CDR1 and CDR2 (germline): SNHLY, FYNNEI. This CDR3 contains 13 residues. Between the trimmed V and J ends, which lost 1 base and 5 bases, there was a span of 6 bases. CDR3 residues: CASSEVPHQPQHF. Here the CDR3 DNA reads TGTGCCAGCAGTGAAGTGCCGCATCAGCCCCAGCATTTT. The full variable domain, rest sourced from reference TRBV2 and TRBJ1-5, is EPEVTQTPSHQVTQMGQEVILRCVPISNHLYFYWYRQILGQKVEFLVSFYNNEISEKSEIFDDQFSVERPDGSNFTLKIRSTKLEDSAMYFCASSEVPHQPQHFGDGTRLSIL.

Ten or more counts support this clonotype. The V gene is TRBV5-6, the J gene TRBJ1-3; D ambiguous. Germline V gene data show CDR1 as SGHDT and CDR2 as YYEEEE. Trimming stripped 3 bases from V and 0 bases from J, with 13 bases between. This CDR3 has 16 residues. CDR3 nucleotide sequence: TGTGCCAGCAGCTCAGTACATCTTTCCTCTGGAAACACCATATATTTT. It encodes CASSSVHLSSGNTIYF.

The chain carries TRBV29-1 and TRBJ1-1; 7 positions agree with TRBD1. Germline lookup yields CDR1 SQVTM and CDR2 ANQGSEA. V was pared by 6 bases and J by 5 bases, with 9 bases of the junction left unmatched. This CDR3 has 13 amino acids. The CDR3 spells CSVDQGGATEAFF. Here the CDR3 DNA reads TGCAGCGTGGACCAGGGGGGGGCTACTGAAGCTTTCTTT.

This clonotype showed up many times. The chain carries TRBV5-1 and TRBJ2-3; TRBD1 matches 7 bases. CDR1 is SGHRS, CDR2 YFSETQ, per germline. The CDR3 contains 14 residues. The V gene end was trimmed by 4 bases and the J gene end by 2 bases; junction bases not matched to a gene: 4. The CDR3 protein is CASSLDRDTDTQYF. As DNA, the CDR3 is TGCGCCAGCAGCCTAGACAGGGACACAGATACGCAGTATTTT.

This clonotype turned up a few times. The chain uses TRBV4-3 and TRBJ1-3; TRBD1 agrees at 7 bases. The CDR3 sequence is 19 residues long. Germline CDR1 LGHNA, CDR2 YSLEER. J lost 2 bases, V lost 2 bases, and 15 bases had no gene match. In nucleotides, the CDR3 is TGCGCCAGCAGCCAAAGTCCAGGGGGTCGTGGTCGGGCTGGAAACACCATATATTTT. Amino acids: CASSQSPGGRGRAGNTIYF.

The CDR3 loop reads CSAPAGSSDEQFF. The CDR3 DNA is TGCAGCGCTCCAGCGGGGTCGAGCGATGAGCAGTTCTTC. The V call is TRBV29-1, the J call TRBJ2-5, with 7 bases identical to TRBD2. The J call may be incorrect, as the DNA end agrees better with TRBJ2-1. The CDR3 sequence is 13 residues long. CDR1 and CDR2 from the germline V gene are SQVTM and ANQGSEA.

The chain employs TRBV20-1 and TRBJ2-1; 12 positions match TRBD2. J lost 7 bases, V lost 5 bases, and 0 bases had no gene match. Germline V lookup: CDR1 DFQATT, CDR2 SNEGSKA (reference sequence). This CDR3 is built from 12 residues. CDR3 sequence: CSAGTSGNEQFF. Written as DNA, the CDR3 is TGCAGTGCTGGGACTAGCGGGAATGAGCAGTTCTTC.

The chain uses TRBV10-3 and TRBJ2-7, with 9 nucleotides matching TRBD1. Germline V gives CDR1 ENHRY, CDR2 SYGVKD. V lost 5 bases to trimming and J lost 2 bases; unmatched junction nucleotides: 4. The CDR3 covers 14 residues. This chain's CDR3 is CAISQGQGAYEQYF. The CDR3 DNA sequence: TGTGCCATCAGTCAGGGACAGGGAGCCTACGAGCAGTACTTC.